The 32 T cell receptor beta chains given below trace back to one sample, sequenced in a study of radiation and T cells in renal cell carcinoma. Some clones are missing from TCRdb's copy, which holds only in-frame ones; the method was immunoSEQ multiplex PCR. The table has approximately 150,000 clones, around 88% seen once; the top ten hold around 17%. Noted time point: blood 4 weeks post-SBRT, at nephrectomy. Treatment described: 15 Gy SBRT to primary tumor, nephrectomy 4 weeks later. The sample in question was blood, obtained from a patient whose treatment included radiotherapy and nephrectomy. All receptors derive from a woman in her 50s with renal cell carcinoma.

V is TRBV9 and J is TRBJ2-3; a weak D match, TRBD1 (6 bases). The V gene's germline CDR1 is SGDLS and CDR2 YYNGEE. The CDR3 totals 15 residues. Trimming shortened V by 3 bases and J by 4 bases, and 15 bases separated the two germline ends. This chain's CDR3 is CASSAGDLPPDTQYF. CDR3 coding DNA: TGTGCCAGCAGCGCAGGGGACCTTCCCCCAGATACGCAGTATTTT.

The genes are TRBV28 and TRBJ2-7; a weak D match, TRBD1 (5 bases). The CDR3 covers 15 residues. The germline V gene encodes CDR1 MDHEN and CDR2 SYDVKM. V lost 8 bases, J lost 0 bases, and 17 bases lay in between. As DNA, the CDR3 is TGTGCCAGCGACTCAGACAGCGTCAGCTCCTACGAGCAGTACTTC. It encodes CASDSDSVSSYEQYF.

This chain joins TRBV5-1 and TRBJ1-4; TRBD1 matches at 8 bases. Germline V gene sequence: CDR1 SGHRS, CDR2 YFSETQ. The CDR3 is 16 amino acids. Trimming at V came to 1 base and at J to 2 bases, leaving 4 bases not matched to a gene. CDR3 bases: TGCGCCAGCAGCTTGACAGGGGGGTCGACTAATGAAAAACTGTTTTTT. Its protein product is CASSLTGGSTNEKLFF. Together with reference TRBV5-1 and TRBJ1-4, the CDR3 gives the full variable domain: KAGVTQTPRYLIKTRGQQVTLSCSPISGHRSVSWYQQTPGQGLQFLFEYFSETQRNKGNFPGRFSGRQFSNSRSEMNVSTLELGDSALYLCASSLTGGSTNEKLFFGSGTQLSVL.

This clone was counted a few times. This sequence joins TRBV9 and TRBJ1-1; no reliable D call. The V and J ends lost 4 bases and 3 bases respectively, with 13 bases between them. The CDR3 has 14 residues. Germline V gives CDR1 SGDLS, CDR2 YYNGEE. The CDR3 is CASSPSLRDTEAFF. DNA for the CDR3: TGTGCCAGCAGCCCCTCACTCCGGGACACTGAAGCTTTCTTT.

V usage is TRBV4-3 and J usage is TRBJ2-7, with TRBD2 identical over 11 bases. Trimming removed 2 bases from V and 9 bases from J; junction bases left unmatched: 15. The CDR3 sequence is 17 residues long. Germline CDR1 is LGHNA and CDR2 is YSLEER. The CDR3 DNA reads TGCGCCAGCAGCCAATTACCCGGGACTAGCGGTACTACGGGGCAGTACTTC. This translates into CASSQLPGTSGTTGQYF.

The chain carries TRBV5-1 and TRBJ2-1; 10 nucleotides line up with TRBD2. With V trimmed by 4 bases and J by 7 bases, 8 bases remained unmatched. This CDR3 contains 15 residues. Germline V gene lookup returns CDR1 SGHRS and CDR2 YFSETQ. The CDR3 DNA reads as TGCGCCAGCAGCCGATTCGAAGCGGGAGGGAATGAGCAGTTCTTC. Protein sequence: CASSRFEAGGNEQFF.

The gene calls are TRBV28 and TRBJ2-7, with unresolved D. The CDR3 sequence is 11 residues long. CDR1 is MDHEN and CDR2 is SYDVKM in the germline V gene. The V end was cut by 3 bases, the J end by 5 bases, with 5 bases between. CDR3: CASSLVDEQYF. CDR3 nucleotide sequence: TGTGCCAGCAGTTTGGTCGACGAGCAGTACTTC.

This chain links TRBV5-6 with TRBJ1-3; 7 nucleotides align to TRBD1. J lost 4 bases, V lost 4 bases, and 5 bases had no gene match. This CDR3 is built from 14 residues. Germline V gene lookup returns CDR1 SGHDT and CDR2 YYEEEE. CDR3 residues: CASSPTGLGNTIYF. Here the CDR3 DNA reads TGTGCCAGCAGCCCGACAGGGTTGGGAAACACCATATATTTT.

This chain links TRBV4-1 with TRBJ1-5; 9 nucleotides match TRBD1. Per germline, CDR1 MGHRA and CDR2 YSYEKL. This CDR3 contains 16 residues. The V segment lost 3 bases and the J segment 0 bases; nucleotides outside the gene matches: 3. The CDR3 loop is CASSHGTGLSNQPQHF. The CDR3 DNA reads as TGCGCCAGCAGCCACGGGACAGGGCTTAGCAATCAGCCCCAGCATTTT.

The chain is built from TRBV2 and TRBJ2-5; TRBD2 matches 14 bases. Germline trimming cut 8 bases from V and 2 bases from J; bases unmatched to any gene: 1. CDR1 SNHLY and CDR2 FYNNEI come from the germline V gene. CDR3 length equals 14 residues. CDR3 residues: CASRTSGGQETQYF. CDR3 sequence (DNA): TGTGCCAGCCGGACTAGCGGGGGGCAAGAGACCCAGTACTTC.

The genes are TRBV18 and TRBJ1-5, with 7 positions matching TRBD1. Germline assignment: CDR1 KGHSH and CDR2 LQKENI. V lost 4 bases and J lost 6; bases outside the gene matches: 3. The CDR3 totals 13 residues. CDR3 DNA sequence: TGTGCCAGCTCACTCGACAGGGCTCAGCCCCAGCATTTT. It translates to CASSLDRAQPQHF. Drawing the rest from reference TRBV18 and TRBJ1-5, the complete variable domain is NAGVMQNPRHLVRRRGQEARLRCSPMKGHSHVYWYRQLPEEGLKFMVYLQKENIIDESGMPKERFSAEFPKEGPSILRIQQVVRGDSAAYFCASSLDRAQPQHFGDGTRLSIL.

The rearrangement uses TRBV5-4 and TRBJ2-3; possibly TRBD1 for D (6 bases). Trimming removed 4 bases at V and 2 bases at J, with 14 bases between. CDR3 length: 15 residues. The germline V gene encodes CDR1 SGHNT and CDR2 YYREEE (reference sequence). The CDR3 DNA reads TGTGCCAGCAGCCATGGGGGCGCTAACACAGATACGCAGTATTTT. It yields the protein CASSHGGANTDTQYF.

The sample holds one count of this clone. The CDR3 reads CASSRTQGARSYEQYF. The CDR3 coding sequence is TGTGCCAGCAGCAGAACCCAGGGGGCCCGCTCCTACGAGCAGTACTTC. The chain recombines TRBV9 with TRBJ2-7; 8 nucleotides align to TRBD1. J was trimmed by 0 bases and V by 4 bases; bases with no gene match: 9. Germline CDR1 and CDR2: SGDLS and YYNGEE. The CDR3 totals 16 residues.

J is TRBJ1-3 and V is TRBV6-5; TRBD2 matches at 15 bases. The DNA end lines up better with TRBJ2-2; the J call may be wrong. This CDR3 spans 14 amino acids. Germline CDR1 and CDR2: MNHEY and SVGAGI. CDR3 loop: CASSYPGLAGGLFF. Written as DNA, the CDR3 is TGTGCCAGCAGTTACCCGGGACTAGCGGGAGGGCTGTTTTTT.

The chain recombines TRBV4-2 with TRBJ1-4, with TRBD1 matching over 8 bases. Germline V CDR1 and CDR2: LGHNA, YNFKEQ. This CDR3 contains 17 residues. Unmatched junction bases numbered 11, after V lost 0 bases and J lost 8 bases. The DNA for the CDR3 is TGTGCCAGCAGCCAAGACGTTAATAACAGGGGGAGGGAAAAACTGTTTTTT. Amino acids: CASSQDVNNRGREKLFF.

V usage is TRBV7-9 and J usage is TRBJ2-7; 11 nucleotides match TRBD2. The CDR3 length is 15 residues. The V and J ends lost 8 bases and 4 bases, in that order; junction bases with no gene match: 10. CDR1 SEHNR and CDR2 FQNEAQ come from the germline V gene (reference sequence). Written as DNA, the CDR3 is TGTGCCAGCTCCAAACTAGCGGGAGAGGGATACGAGCAGTACTTC. Protein: CASSKLAGEGYEQYF.

The chain combines TRBV6-5 with TRBJ2-3; 7 bases are a match to TRBD1. The CDR3 contains 15 residues. Trimming at V came to 2 bases and at J to 5 bases, leaving 7 bases not matched to a gene. CDR1 and CDR2 (germline): MNHEY, SVGAGI. The chain's CDR3 is CASSYLSGQVDTQYF. CDR3 coding DNA: TGTGCCAGCAGTTACCTCTCCGGACAGGTAGATACGCAGTATTTT.

The J gene is TRBJ1-2, the V gene TRBV7-9, with a possible D match to TRBD1 (6 bases). V was shortened by 5 bases and J by 8 bases, with 12 bases between the two germline ends. Germline assignment: CDR1 SEHNR and CDR2 FQNEAQ (reference sequence). This CDR3 is built from 12 residues. The CDR3 sequence is CASSRTVNGYTF. The CDR3 DNA reads as TGTGCCAGCAGCAGGACAGTGAACGGCTACACCTTC. Full variable domain (rest looked up from reference TRBV7-9 and TRBJ1-2): DTGVSQNPRHKITKRGQNVTFRCDPISEHNRLYWYRQTLGQGPEFLTYFQNEAQLEKSRLLSDRFSAERPKGSFSTLEIQRTEQGDSAMYLCASSRTVNGYTFGSGTRLTVV.

The V gene is TRBV5-1, the J gene TRBJ2-5; D is unresolved. Per the germline V gene, CDR1 is SGHRS and CDR2 is YFSETQ. CDR3 length equals 14 residues. V was shortened by 0 bases and J by 4 bases, with 10 bases between the two germline ends. The CDR3 coding sequence is TGCGCCAGCAGCTTGGTCGGGTTTCGAGAGACCCAGTACTTC. Translating it yields CASSLVGFRETQYF.

The DNA for the CDR3 is TGTGCCAGCAGCTTTGGGACAACAGATTACGAGCAGTACTTC. As protein: CASSFGTTDYEQYF. J is TRBJ2-7 and V is TRBV5-4, with D perhaps matching TRBD1 (6 bases). Deletions cut 2 bases from V and 4 bases from J, with 13 bases between. CDR1 and CDR2 (germline): SGHNT, YYREEE (reference sequence). The CDR3 is 14 amino acids.

The chain joins TRBV15 to TRBJ2-7, with 8 bases that match TRBD1. V gave up 0 bases and J gave up 5 bases; unmatched junction bases: 9. The germline V gene encodes CDR1 LNHNV and CDR2 YYDKDF (reference sequence). CDR3 length: 16 amino acids. The CDR3 sequence: CATSRDSLDRADEQYF. The CDR3 nucleotides are TGTGCCACCAGCAGAGATTCGTTGGACAGGGCGGACGAGCAGTACTTC. The entire variable domain, with the rest obtained from reference TRBV15 and TRBJ2-7, is as follows: DAMVIQNPRYQVTQFGKPVTLSCSQTLNHNVMYWYQQKSSQAPKLLFHYYDKDFNNEADTPDNFQSRRPNTSFCFLDIRSPGLGDTAMYLCATSRDSLDRADEQYFGPGTRLTVT.

J is TRBJ1-4 and V is TRBV21-1. TRBV21-1 is termed a pseudogene. This CDR3 has 14 residues. DNA of the CDR3: TGTGCCAGCAGCAAGGGCCGGGGCGCGCGAAAACTGTTTTTT. It is translated as CASSKGRGARKLFF.

Turning to this clone: Within the sample, other DNA sequences also encode this same CDR3. V and J are TRBV7-2 and TRBJ2-7, with D hard to call. The CDR3 loop spans 12 amino acids. Germline lookup yields CDR1 SGHTA and CDR2 FQGNSA. Trimming took 5 bases from V and 4 from J, leaving 9 bases between them. The CDR3 spells CASSPGSYEQYF. The DNA for the CDR3 is TGTGCCAGCAGCCCGGGTAGTTACGAGCAGTACTTC.

The chain employs TRBV7-2 and TRBJ2-7; 13 nucleotides match TRBD2. The CDR3 runs 15 residues. V trimming: 6 bases; J trimming: 4 bases; junction bases outside the gene matches: 6. Germline CDR1 and CDR2: SGHTA and FQGNSA. The CDR3 region is CASRPRLAGGYEQYF. CDR3 nucleotide sequence: TGTGCCAGCAGGCCGAGACTAGCGGGGGGATACGAGCAGTACTTC.

The chain joins TRBV5-4 to TRBJ1-2; 7 bases line up with TRBD1. The V gene's germline CDR1 is SGHNT and CDR2 YYREEE (reference sequence). The CDR3 has 17 amino acids. V shed 0 bases, J shed 3 bases, and the junction held 11 bases outside the gene matches. The DNA for the CDR3 is TGTGCCAGCAGCTTGGCTTCCCAAAGGGGACAGTACTATGGCTACACCTTC. Translated: CASSLASQRGQYYGYTF.

The V and J genes are TRBV7-8 and TRBJ2-3; 7 bases are a match to TRBD2. CDR1 SGHVS and CDR2 FQNEAQ come from the germline V gene. The V segment lost 3 bases and the J segment 3 bases; nucleotides outside the gene matches: 9. The CDR3 contains 16 residues. The CDR3 DNA reads TGTGCCAGCAGCTTCCGGGGCGGGAGTCGAACAGATACGCAGTATTTT. Encoded protein: CASSFRGGSRTDTQYF.

The table lists this clone with a few counts. This sequence joins TRBV19 and TRBJ1-1; 7 bases line up with TRBD1. From germline, CDR1 is LNHDA and CDR2 SQIVND (reference sequence). This CDR3 has 16 amino acids. V was pared by 8 bases and J by 5 bases, with 17 bases of the junction left unmatched. The CDR3 loop reads CASPGQSNSDTTEAFF. CDR3 bases: TGTGCCAGTCCGGGACAGTCGAATTCCGATACTACTGAAGCTTTCTTT.

The V and J genes are TRBV4-3 and TRBJ2-3; a possible D gene is TRBD2 (6 bases). The CDR3 sequence is 13 residues long. The V end lost 2 bases, the J end lost 9 bases, and 12 bases lay between the germline ends. Per germline, CDR1 LGHNA and CDR2 YSLEER. The CDR3 DNA reads as TGCGCCAGCAGCCAACAGGAGGGCGGGACGCAGTATTTT. Its translation: CASSQQEGGTQYF.

The chain uses TRBV28 and TRBJ2-5, with 7 bases lining up with TRBD1. From germline, CDR1 is MDHEN and CDR2 SYDVKM. Germline trimming cut 4 bases from V and 5 bases from J; bases unmatched to any gene: 7. This CDR3 comprises 14 residues. CDR3 protein: CASSYKGAVETQYF. DNA for the CDR3: TGTGCCAGCAGTTATAAGGGGGCGGTGGAGACCCAGTACTTC.

The chain uses TRBV21-1 and TRBJ2-5; TRBD2 reflects the table's D call only, with no check against the DNA. TRBV21-1 is reported as a pseudogene. This CDR3 spans 12 amino acids. The CDR3 loop is CASSTSLETQYF. CDR3 sequence (DNA): TGTGCCAGCAGCACTAGTTTGGAGACCCAGTACTTC.

The V gene is TRBV5-5, the J gene TRBJ1-4; TRBD1 might be the D (6 bases). The CDR3 sequence is 19 residues long. V lost 4 bases to trimming and J lost 0 bases, with 22 bases between them. Germline CDR1 and CDR2: SGHKS and YYEKEE (reference sequence). This CDR3 is CASSPKKKWTDATNEKLFF. The DNA for the CDR3 is TGTGCCAGCAGCCCGAAAAAAAAATGGACAGACGCAACTAATGAAAAACTGTTTTTT.

This chain connects TRBV5-1 to TRBJ2-6; a weak D match, TRBD2 (6 bases). Trimming cost V 0 bases and J 2 bases, with 9 bases left between them. Germline V gene data show CDR1 as SGHRS and CDR2 as YFSETQ. The CDR3 loop spans 16 amino acids. The CDR3 DNA follows: TGCGCCAGCAGCTTGGTGCGGGGAACTGGGGCCAACGTCCTGACTTTC. This gives the protein CASSLVRGTGANVLTF. Together with reference TRBV5-1 and TRBJ2-6, the CDR3 gives the full variable domain: KAGVTQTPRYLIKTRGQQVTLSCSPISGHRSVSWYQQTPGQGLQFLFEYFSETQRNKGNFPGRFSGRQFSNSRSEMNVSTLELGDSALYLCASSLVRGTGANVLTFGAGSRLTVL.